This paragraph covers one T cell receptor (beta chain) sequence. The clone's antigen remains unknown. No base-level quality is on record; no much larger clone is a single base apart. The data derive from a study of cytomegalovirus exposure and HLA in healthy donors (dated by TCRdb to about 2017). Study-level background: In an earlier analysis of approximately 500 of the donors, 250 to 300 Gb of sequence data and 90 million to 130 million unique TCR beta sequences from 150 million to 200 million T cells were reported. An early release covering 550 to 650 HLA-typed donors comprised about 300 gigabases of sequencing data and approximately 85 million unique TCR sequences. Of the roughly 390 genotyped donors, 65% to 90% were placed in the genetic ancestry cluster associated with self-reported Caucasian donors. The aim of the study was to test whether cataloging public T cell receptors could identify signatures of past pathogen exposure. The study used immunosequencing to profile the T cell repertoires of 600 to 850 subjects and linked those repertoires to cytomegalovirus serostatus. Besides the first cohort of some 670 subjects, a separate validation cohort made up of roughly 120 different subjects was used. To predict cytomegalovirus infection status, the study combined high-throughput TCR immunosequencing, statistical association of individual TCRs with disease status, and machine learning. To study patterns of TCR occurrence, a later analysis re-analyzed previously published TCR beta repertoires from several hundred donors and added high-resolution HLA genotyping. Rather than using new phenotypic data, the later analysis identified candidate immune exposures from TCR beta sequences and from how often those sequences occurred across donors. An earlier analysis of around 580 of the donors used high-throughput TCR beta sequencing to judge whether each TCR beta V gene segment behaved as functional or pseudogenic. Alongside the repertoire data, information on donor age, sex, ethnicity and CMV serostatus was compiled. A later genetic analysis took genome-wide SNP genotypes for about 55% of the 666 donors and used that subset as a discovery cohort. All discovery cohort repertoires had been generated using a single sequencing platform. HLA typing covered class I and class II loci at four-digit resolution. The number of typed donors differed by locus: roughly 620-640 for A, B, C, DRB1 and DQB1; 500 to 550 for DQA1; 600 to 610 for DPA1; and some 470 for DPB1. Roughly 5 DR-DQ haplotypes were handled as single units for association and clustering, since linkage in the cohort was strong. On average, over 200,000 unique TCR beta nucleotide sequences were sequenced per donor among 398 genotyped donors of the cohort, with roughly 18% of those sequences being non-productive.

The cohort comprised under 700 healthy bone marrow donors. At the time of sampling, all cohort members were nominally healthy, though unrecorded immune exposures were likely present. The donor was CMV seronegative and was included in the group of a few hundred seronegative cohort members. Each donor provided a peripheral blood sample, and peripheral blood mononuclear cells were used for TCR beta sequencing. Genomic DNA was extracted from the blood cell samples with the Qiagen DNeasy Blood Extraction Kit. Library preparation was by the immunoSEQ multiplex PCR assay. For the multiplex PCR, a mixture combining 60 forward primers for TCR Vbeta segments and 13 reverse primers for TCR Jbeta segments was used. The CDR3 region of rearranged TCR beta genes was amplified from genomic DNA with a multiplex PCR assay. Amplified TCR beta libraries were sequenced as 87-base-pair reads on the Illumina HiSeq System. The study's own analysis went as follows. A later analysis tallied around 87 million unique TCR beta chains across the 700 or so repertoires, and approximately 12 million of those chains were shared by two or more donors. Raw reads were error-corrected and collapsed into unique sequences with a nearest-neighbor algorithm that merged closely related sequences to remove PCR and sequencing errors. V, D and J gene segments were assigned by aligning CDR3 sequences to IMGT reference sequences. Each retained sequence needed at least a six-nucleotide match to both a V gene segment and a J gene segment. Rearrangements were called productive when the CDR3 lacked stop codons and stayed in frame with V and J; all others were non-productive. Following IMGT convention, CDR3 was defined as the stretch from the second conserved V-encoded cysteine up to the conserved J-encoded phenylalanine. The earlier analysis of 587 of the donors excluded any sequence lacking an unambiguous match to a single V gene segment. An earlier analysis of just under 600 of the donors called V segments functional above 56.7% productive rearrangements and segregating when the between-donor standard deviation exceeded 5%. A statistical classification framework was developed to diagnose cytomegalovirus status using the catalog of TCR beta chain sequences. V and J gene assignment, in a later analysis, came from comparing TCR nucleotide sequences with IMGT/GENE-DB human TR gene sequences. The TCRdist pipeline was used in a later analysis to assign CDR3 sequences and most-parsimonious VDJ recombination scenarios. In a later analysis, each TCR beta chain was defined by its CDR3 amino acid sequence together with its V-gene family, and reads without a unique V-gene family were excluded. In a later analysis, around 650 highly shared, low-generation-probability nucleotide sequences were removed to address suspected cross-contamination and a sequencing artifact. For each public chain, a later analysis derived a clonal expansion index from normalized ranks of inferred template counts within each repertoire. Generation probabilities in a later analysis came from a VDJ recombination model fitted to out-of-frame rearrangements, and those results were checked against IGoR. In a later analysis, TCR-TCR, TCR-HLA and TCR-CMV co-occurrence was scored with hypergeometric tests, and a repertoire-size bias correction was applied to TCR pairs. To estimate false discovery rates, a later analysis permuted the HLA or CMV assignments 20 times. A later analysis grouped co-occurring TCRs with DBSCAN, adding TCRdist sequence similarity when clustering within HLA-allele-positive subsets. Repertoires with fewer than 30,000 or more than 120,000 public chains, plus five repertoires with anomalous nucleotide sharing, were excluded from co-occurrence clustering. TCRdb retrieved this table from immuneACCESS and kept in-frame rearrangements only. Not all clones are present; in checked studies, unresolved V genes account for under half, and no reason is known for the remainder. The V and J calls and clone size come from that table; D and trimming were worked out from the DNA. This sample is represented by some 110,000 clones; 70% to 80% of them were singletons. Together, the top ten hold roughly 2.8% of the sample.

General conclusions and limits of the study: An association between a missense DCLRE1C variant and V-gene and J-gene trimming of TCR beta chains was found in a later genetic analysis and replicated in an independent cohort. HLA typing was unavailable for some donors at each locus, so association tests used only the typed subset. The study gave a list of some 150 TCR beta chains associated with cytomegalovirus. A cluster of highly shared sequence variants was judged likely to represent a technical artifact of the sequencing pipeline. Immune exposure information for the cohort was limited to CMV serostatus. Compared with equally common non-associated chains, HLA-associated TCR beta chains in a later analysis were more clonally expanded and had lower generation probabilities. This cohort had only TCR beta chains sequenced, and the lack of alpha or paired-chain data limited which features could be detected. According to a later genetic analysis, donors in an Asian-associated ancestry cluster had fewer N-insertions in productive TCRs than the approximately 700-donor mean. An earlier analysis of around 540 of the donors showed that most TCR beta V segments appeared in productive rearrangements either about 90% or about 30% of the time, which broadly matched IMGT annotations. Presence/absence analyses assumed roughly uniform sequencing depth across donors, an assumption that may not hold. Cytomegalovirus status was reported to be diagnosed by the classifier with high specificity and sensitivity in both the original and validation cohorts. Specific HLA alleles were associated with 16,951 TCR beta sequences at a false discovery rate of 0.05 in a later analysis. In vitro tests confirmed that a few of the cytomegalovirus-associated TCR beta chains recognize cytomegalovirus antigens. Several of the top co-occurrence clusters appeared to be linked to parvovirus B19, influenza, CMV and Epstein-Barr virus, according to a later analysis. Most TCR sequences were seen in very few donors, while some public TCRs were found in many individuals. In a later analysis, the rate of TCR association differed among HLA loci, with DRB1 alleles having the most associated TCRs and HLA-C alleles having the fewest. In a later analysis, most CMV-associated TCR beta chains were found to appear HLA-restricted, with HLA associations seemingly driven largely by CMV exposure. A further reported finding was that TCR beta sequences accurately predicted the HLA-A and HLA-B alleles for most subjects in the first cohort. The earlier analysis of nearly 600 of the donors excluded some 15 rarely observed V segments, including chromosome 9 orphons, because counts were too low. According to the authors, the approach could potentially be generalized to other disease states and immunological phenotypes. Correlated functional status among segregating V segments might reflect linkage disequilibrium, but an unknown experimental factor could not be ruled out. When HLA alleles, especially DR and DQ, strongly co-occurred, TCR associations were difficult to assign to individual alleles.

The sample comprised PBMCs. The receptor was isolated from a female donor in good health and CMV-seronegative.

For the CDR3, the sequence is CASSLASPGRAYGYTF. The DNA sequence reads TGCGCCAGCAGCTTGGCCTCCCCTGGGAGGGCTTATGGCTACACCTTC. The chain joins TRBV5-1 to TRBJ1-2, with no D gene named confidently. The germline V gene supplies CDR1 SGHRS and CDR2 YFSETQ. The junction shows trimming of 0 bases on V and 5 bases on J, plus 17 bases between the germline ends. CDR3 length: 16 amino acids, cysteine to phenylalanine. Only the CDR3 portion is preserved as DNA: 48 bases, with reading frame beginning at the first base. This CDR3, with the reference TRBV5-1 and TRBJ1-2 proteins standing in past its ends, gives the full variable domain KAGVTQTPRYLIKTRGQQVTLSCSPISGHRSVSWYQQTPGQGLQFLFEYFSETQRNKGNFPGRFSGRQFSNSRSEMNVSTLELGDSALYLCASSLASPGRAYGYTFGSGTRLTVV.